Listed below are T cell receptor beta chains from one sample, sequenced in a study of CD4+ T cells in melanoma. The protocol was immunoSEQ multiplex PCR, while the TCRdb copy is restricted to in-frame clones and leaves out a portion. The repertoire holds 12,000 to 15,000 clones, with about 63% as singletons. Sample: cells from a culture (not recorded whether cultured in vitro). All receptors come from a human donor with melanoma. Both conserved end residues are trimmed from each CDR3. The order of the fields is D gene, CDR3 length, J gene, V gene, CDR3 protein. The D gene is left open where the match is weak.

d_gene: TRBD1; len: 15; j_gene: TRBJ2-2; v_gene: TRBV9; CDR3aa: ASSGQAGTGPTGELF
d_gene: -; len: 11; j_gene: TRBJ2-5; v_gene: TRBV30; CDR3aa: AWTARQVGTQY
d_gene: TRBD2; len: 15; j_gene: TRBJ2-5; v_gene: TRBV5-1; CDR3aa: ASSIGTSGDLLETQY
d_gene: -; len: 11; j_gene: TRBJ2-3; v_gene: TRBV5-3; CDR3aa: ARSLLLGDTQY
d_gene: TRBD1; len: 13; j_gene: TRBJ1-5; v_gene: TRBV11-2; CDR3aa: ASSSQTGGGQPQH
d_gene: -; len: 11; j_gene: TRBJ1-4; v_gene: TRBV5-4; CDR3aa: ASSSKDRRKLF
d_gene: TRBD2; len: 11; j_gene: TRBJ2-5; v_gene: TRBV29-1; CDR3aa: SVVTSGGETQY
d_gene: -; len: 13; j_gene: TRBJ2-2; v_gene: TRBV7-7; CDR3aa: ASSSGTPGTGELF
d_gene: -; len: 12; j_gene: TRBJ2-1; v_gene: TRBV15; CDR3aa: ATSAHTNPGGQF
d_gene: -; len: 11; j_gene: TRBJ1-2; v_gene: TRBV29-1; CDR3aa: SVDPPGKYGYT
d_gene: TRBD2; len: 15; j_gene: TRBJ2-3; v_gene: TRBV7-9; CDR3aa: ASSRSSAGGLSDTQY
d_gene: TRBD1; len: 9; j_gene: TRBJ2-3; v_gene: TRBV7-9; CDR3aa: ATGPPDTQY
d_gene: TRBD1; len: 13; j_gene: TRBJ1-2; v_gene: TRBV19; CDR3aa: ATAVSTGFGSGYT
d_gene: TRBD1; len: 13; j_gene: TRBJ1-2; v_gene: TRBV5-4; CDR3aa: ASSRGTETQNGYT
d_gene: -; len: 16; j_gene: TRBJ1-1; v_gene: TRBV27; CDR3aa: ASRTVIFSDQGNTEAF
d_gene: TRBD1; len: 12; j_gene: TRBJ1-2; v_gene: TRBV7-9; CDR3aa: AMGTGVGRYGYT
d_gene: -; len: 13; j_gene: TRBJ1-2; v_gene: TRBV13; CDR3aa: ASSVVQDPNYGYT
d_gene: -; len: 12; j_gene: TRBJ2-2; v_gene: TRBV15; CDR3aa: ATSRDRVGEKLF
d_gene: TRBD2; len: 14; j_gene: TRBJ2-1; v_gene: TRBV5-1; CDR3aa: ASSPGRAGGLEEQF
d_gene: -; len: 14; j_gene: TRBJ2-2; v_gene: TRBV15; CDR3aa: ATSRVRGKVHRGAV
d_gene: -; len: 15; j_gene: TRBJ1-2; v_gene: TRBV27; CDR3aa: ASSRDSRPPRNYGYT
d_gene: -; len: 13; j_gene: TRBJ1-4; v_gene: TRBV6-1; CDR3aa: ASSLSVRSAEKLF
d_gene: -; len: 12; j_gene: TRBJ2-3; v_gene: TRBV6-1; CDR3aa: AGTTGTSTDTQY
d_gene: -; len: 12; j_gene: TRBJ1-3; v_gene: TRBV6-5; CDR3aa: ASSPPGAGNTIY
d_gene: TRBD1; len: 12; j_gene: TRBJ2-3; v_gene: TRBV18; CDR3aa: ASSQGQITDTQY
d_gene: -; len: 12; j_gene: TRBJ1-2; v_gene: TRBV5-1; CDR3aa: ASSFEGSDYGYT
d_gene: TRBD2; len: 15; j_gene: TRBJ2-7; v_gene: TRBV7-2; CDR3aa: ASSSRVGSGGAGEQY
d_gene: -; len: 11; j_gene: TRBJ1-1; v_gene: TRBV10-1; CDR3aa: ASNWAVGTEAF
d_gene: TRBD1; len: 15; j_gene: TRBJ1-2; v_gene: TRBV27; CDR3aa: ASSLSGQGASVSGYT
d_gene: TRBD1; len: 13; j_gene: TRBJ2-5; v_gene: TRBV2; CDR3aa: ASSSQGAKQETQY
d_gene: -; len: 12; j_gene: TRBJ2-5; v_gene: TRBV27; CDR3aa: ASSQARFRETQY
d_gene: -; len: 11; j_gene: TRBJ2-3; v_gene: TRBV6-5; CDR3aa: ASIGTNTDTQY
d_gene: -; len: 13; j_gene: TRBJ2-1; v_gene: TRBV5-4; CDR3aa: ASSFDPGSYNEQF
d_gene: -; len: 13; j_gene: TRBJ1-2; v_gene: TRBV15; CDR3aa: ATSREELANYGYT
d_gene: -; len: 12; j_gene: TRBJ1-3; v_gene: TRBV29-1; CDR3aa: SGGGGVTGNTIY
d_gene: -; len: 10; j_gene: TRBJ2-3; v_gene: TRBV5-4; CDR3aa: ASSLGGAQGR
d_gene: TRBD1; len: 14; j_gene: TRBJ1-2; v_gene: TRBV9; CDR3aa: ASSVGGTGLNYGYT
d_gene: -; len: 13; j_gene: TRBJ1-1; v_gene: TRBV9; CDR3aa: ASSVAGRLNTEAF
d_gene: -; len: 13; j_gene: TRBJ2-2; v_gene: TRBV6-5; CDR3aa: ASSYLGRPTGELF
d_gene: TRBD1; len: 13; j_gene: TRBJ1-5; v_gene: TRBV28; CDR3aa: ASSSTTGPYQPQH
d_gene: -; len: 13; j_gene: TRBJ2-7; v_gene: TRBV6-5; CDR3aa: ASSYRRTGIGEQY
d_gene: -; len: 11; j_gene: TRBJ1-2; v_gene: TRBV5-1; CDR3aa: ASSSDARYGYT
d_gene: -; len: 11; j_gene: TRBJ1-1; v_gene: TRBV12-5; CDR3aa: ASGLAYGTEAF
d_gene: -; len: 11; j_gene: TRBJ1-5; v_gene: TRBV6-1; CDR3aa: ASTGTGNQPQH
d_gene: -; len: 13; j_gene: TRBJ1-4; v_gene: TRBV5-1; CDR3aa: ASSLRSGGREKLF
d_gene: -; len: 12; j_gene: TRBJ1-3; v_gene: TRBV19; CDR3aa: ASSGSGRGNTIY
d_gene: -; len: 13; j_gene: TRBJ2-2; v_gene: TRBV11-2; CDR3aa: ASSEGTYYTGELF
d_gene: -; len: 12; j_gene: TRBJ1-1; v_gene: TRBV2; CDR3aa: ASREGFRDTEAF
d_gene: TRBD1; len: 11; j_gene: TRBJ1-2; v_gene: TRBV6-5; CDR3aa: ASSFRQGYGYT
d_gene: -; len: 10; j_gene: TRBJ1-3; v_gene: TRBV6-1; CDR3aa: ASSESGNTIY
d_gene: -; len: 12; j_gene: TRBJ2-3; v_gene: TRBV30; CDR3aa: AWSKGQGADTQY
d_gene: TRBD1; len: 15; j_gene: TRBJ1-5; v_gene: TRBV4-2; CDR3aa: ASSLGGRGYRNQPQH
d_gene: -; len: 11; j_gene: TRBJ1-6; v_gene: TRBV5-5; CDR3aa: ASRMGSESPLH
d_gene: TRBD1; len: 15; j_gene: TRBJ2-1; v_gene: TRBV7-9; CDR3aa: ASREGGGDRVSNEQF
d_gene: -; len: 11; j_gene: TRBJ2-1; v_gene: TRBV5-1; CDR3aa: ASMMQGTGEQF
d_gene: -; len: 12; j_gene: TRBJ1-2; v_gene: TRBV6-1; CDR3aa: ASSGRNLHYGYT